Listed below are T cell receptor beta chains from one sample, sequenced in a study of radiotherapy plus CTLA-4 blockade in lung cancer. The data were produced by immunoSEQ multiplex PCR, yet TCRdb's version contains in-frame clones alone and is incomplete. The sample gives about 38,000 clones, about three quarters of which show up once; 7% to 9.5% is in the top ten. The sequences come from peripheral blood, collected from a patient treated with radiotherapy plus ipilimumab. Receptor source: a human donor with non-small cell lung cancer who had stable disease on radiotherapy plus ipilimumab. Both conserved end residues are part of each CDR3. A D gene is named only where the DNA matches it firmly. Clone size is not always given. Where it is, it says once, few, many or a class for expanded clones.

V: TRBV25-1
J: TRBJ2-1
size: NA
D: NA
CDR3: CASSDGGRYNEQFF
DNA: TGTGCCAGCAGTGATGGGGGGAGGTACAATGAGCAGTTCTTC

V: TRBV6-1
J: TRBJ1-1
size: NA
D: NA
CDR3: CASRTLGTEAFF
DNA: TGTGCCAGCAGAACCCTAGGAACTGAAGCTTTCTTT

V: TRBV6-5
J: TRBJ1-5
size: NA
D: NA
CDR3: CASSYYGGAQPQHF
DNA: TGTGCCAGCAGTTACTATGGAGGGGCTCAGCCCCAGCATTTT

V: TRBV9
J: TRBJ1-1
size: NA
D: TRBD1
CDR3: CASSLSTPGQANTEAFF
DNA: TGTGCCAGCAGCTTATCTACCCCGGGACAGGCTAACACTGAAGCTTTCTTT

V: TRBV27
J: TRBJ1-2
size: NA
D: NA
CDR3: CASSLRGDYGYTF
DNA: TGTGCCAGCAGTTTACGGGGAGACTATGGCTACACCTTC

V: TRBV5-4
J: TRBJ2-1
size: few
D: TRBD2
CDR3: CAGSRGGYYNEQFF
DNA: TGTGCCGGAAGTCGGGGGGGTTACTACAATGAGCAGTTCTTC

V: TRBV9
J: TRBJ1-2
size: NA
D: NA
CDR3: CASSVVQNYGYTF
DNA: TGTGCCAGCAGCGTAGTCCAGAACTATGGCTACACCTTC

V: TRBV14
J: TRBJ1-1
size: NA
D: NA
CDR3: CASSQDLGRGGDTEAFF
DNA: TGTGCCAGCAGCCAAGATTTGGGTCGAGGGGGTGACACTGAAGCTTTCTTT

V: TRBV19
J: TRBJ2-3
size: NA
D: TRBD2
CDR3: CASSTIAGGTDTQYF
DNA: TGTGCCAGTAGTACAATAGCGGGGGGCACAGATACGCAGTATTTT

V: TRBV9
J: TRBJ1-1
size: NA
D: TRBD1
CDR3: CASSGGQGPNTEAFF
DNA: TGTGCCAGCAGCGGTGGACAGGGACCGAACACTGAAGCTTTCTTT

V: TRBV2
J: TRBJ1-2
size: NA
D: TRBD1
CDR3: CASREGQGNYGYTF
DNA: TGTGCCAGCAGGGAGGGACAGGGGAACTATGGCTACACCTTC

V: TRBV7-2
J: TRBJ1-2
size: few
D: NA
CDR3: CASRFVGYYGYTF
DNA: TGTGCCAGCAGGTTCGTGGGATACTATGGCTACACCTTC

V: TRBV5-6
J: TRBJ1-2
size: NA
D: TRBD1
CDR3: CASSPTGTDYGYTF
DNA: TGTGCCAGCAGCCCCACCGGGACAGACTATGGCTACACCTTC

V: TRBV28
J: TRBJ2-5
size: NA
D: TRBD1
CDR3: CASSGAGTEQETQYF
DNA: TGTGCCAGCAGTGGGGCAGGGACAGAGCAAGAGACCCAGTACTTC

V: TRBV5-1
J: TRBJ2-7
size: NA
D: TRBD2
CDR3: CASSLAGTRPIYEQYF
DNA: TGCGCCAGCAGCTTGGCCGGGACTAGGCCGATCTACGAGCAGTACTTC

V: TRBV14
J: TRBJ1-1
size: NA
D: NA
CDR3: CASSLGGGVGTEAFF
DNA: TGTGCCAGCAGCCTCGGAGGCGGGGTTGGGACTGAAGCTTTCTTT

V: TRBV5-6
J: TRBJ1-3
size: NA
D: NA
CDR3: CASSVRGPSGNTIYF
DNA: TGTGCCAGCAGCGTTCGGGGCCCCTCTGGAAACACCATATATTTT

V: TRBV9
J: TRBJ1-2
size: few
D: TRBD1
CDR3: CASRTGQDGYTF
DNA: TGTGCCAGCAGGACAGGGCAGGACGGCTACACCTTC

V: TRBV7-9
J: TRBJ1-1
size: few
D: NA
CDR3: CASSAFLQRGNTEAFF
DNA: TGTGCCAGCAGCGCCTTCCTCCAGAGGGGGAACACTGAAGCTTTCTTT

V: TRBV7-2
J: TRBJ1-5
size: once
D: TRBD1
CDR3: CASSRQGSQPQHF
DNA: TGTGCCAGCAGTAGACAGGGAAGCCAGCCCCAGCATTTT

V: TRBV7-2
J: TRBJ2-3
size: NA
D: TRBD2
CDR3: CASSPWEGRTDTQYF
DNA: TGTGCCAGCAGCCCCTGGGAGGGCCGCACAGATACGCAGTATTTT

V: TRBV19
J: TRBJ2-3
size: NA
D: TRBD1
CDR3: CASSFGQGWTDTQYF
DNA: TGTGCCAGTAGTTTCGGACAGGGTTGGACAGATACGCAGTATTTT

V: TRBV6-1
J: TRBJ1-1
size: NA
D: NA
CDR3: CASSVGPMGEAFF
DNA: TGTGCCAGCAGTGTGGGACCCATGGGGGAGGCTTTCTTT

V: TRBV29-1
J: TRBJ2-5
size: NA
D: NA
CDR3: CSVGQSYQETQYF
DNA: TGCAGCGTCGGACAGTCGTACCAAGAGACCCAGTACTTC

V: TRBV28
J: TRBJ1-4
size: NA
D: NA
CDR3: CASSPVPETNEKLFF
DNA: TGTGCCAGCAGTCCTGTTCCGGAGACTAATGAAAAACTGTTTTTT

V: TRBV6-5
J: TRBJ1-5
size: NA
D: NA
CDR3: CASRTVNSNQPQHF
DNA: TGTGCCAGCCGGACAGTGAATAGCAATCAGCCCCAGCATTTT

V: TRBV18
J: TRBJ2-3
size: NA
D: NA
CDR3: CASSPLPGDTQYF
DNA: TGTGCCAGCTCACCGCTTCCGGGGGATACGCAGTATTTT